The 16 T cell receptor beta chains below were found in one sample sequenced in a study of neurological immune-mediated disorders. TCRdb reanalysed the 5' RACE reads using MiXCR and keeps one entry per CDR3 protein. The sample includes approximately 45,000 distinct CDR3 sequences, roughly 14% seen only once; the top ten take roughly 11%. Time point reported: longitudinal time-point 3. Sequencing input: PBMCs. Receptor source: a man aged 25 to 40 in good health.

This clonotype was recorded many times. J is TRBJ1-3 and V is TRBV10-3, with 9 positions matching TRBD1. Losses at the gene ends were 3 bases for V and 3 bases for J; bases not matched to a gene: 6. The CDR3 is made up of 16 amino acids. The V gene's germline CDR1 is ENHRY and CDR2 SYGVKD. The CDR3: CAISELQGAFGNTIYF. The CDR3 coding sequence is TGTGCCATCAGTGAATTACAGGGGGCGTTTGGAAACACCATATATTTT.

This clonotype was recorded at least ten times. V and J are TRBV5-1 and TRBJ2-3; 9 bases agree with TRBD1. J was trimmed by 9 bases and V by 4 bases; bases with no gene match: 12. Germline V gives CDR1 SGHRS, CDR2 YFSETQ. This CDR3 contains 15 residues. CDR3: CASSPVGQGSGTQYF. CDR3 DNA: TGCGCCAGCAGCCCGGTCGGACAGGGGTCAGGGACGCAGTATTTT.

Many counts were recorded for this clonotype. The chain joins TRBV28 to TRBJ1-5; 7 positions agree with TRBD1. The V segment lost 7 bases and the J segment 2 bases; nucleotides outside the gene matches: 20. This CDR3 is built from 19 residues. Germline values: CDR1 MDHEN, CDR2 SYDVKM. The CDR3 spells CASTSSGVTGWGGNQPQHF. The CDR3 DNA sequence: TGTGCCAGCACCTCCTCCGGGGTGACAGGGTGGGGAGGCAATCAGCCCCAGCATTTT.

This clonotype was seen many times. J is TRBJ1-4 and V is TRBV5-5; D unclear. This CDR3 is 15 amino acids long. Per the germline V gene, CDR1 is SGHKS and CDR2 is YYEKEE (reference sequence). V was cut by 2 bases and J by 6 bases, with 14 bases left in between. The CDR3 sequence is CASSFAWGFDEKLFF. The CDR3 DNA follows: TGTGCCAGCAGCTTTGCTTGGGGATTCGATGAAAAACTGTTTTTT.

The count of this clonotype is one. This may come from a read error, since a much larger clone is one base off. The chain employs TRBV20-1 and TRBJ2-7, with a tentative D call TRBD2 (5 bases). This CDR3 comprises 11 residues. Germline CDR1 reads DFQATT; CDR2 reads SNEGSKA (reference sequence). The CDR3, as DNA: TGCAGTTCTAGAGGGCTGCTCGAGCAGTACTTC. It is translated as CSSRGLLEQYF.

In this sample, this clonotype turned up many times. V is TRBV10-3 and J is TRBJ2-3; D may correspond to TRBD1 or TRBD2 (6 bases each). The germline gives CDR1 ENHRY, CDR2 SYGVKD. CDR3 length: 15 residues. Trimming removed 3 bases from V and 6 bases from J, with 16 bases in between. CDR3 residues: CAISDRGLGADTQYF. The CDR3 DNA reads as TGTGCCATCAGTGACAGGGGACTCGGGGCGGATACGCAGTATTTT.

This clonotype was found many times. The V and J genes are TRBV20-1 and TRBJ2-1; 8 positions match TRBD2. The germline gives CDR1 DFQATT, CDR2 SNEGSKA (reference sequence). After removal of 6 bases from V and 8 bases from J, the junction contained 6 bases not matched to a gene. CDR3 length equals 12 residues. The CDR3 nucleotides are TGCAGTGCCGGGCCCGGGGGGGATGAGCAGTTCTTC. Protein: CSAGPGGDEQFF.

This clonotype showed up many times. The chain is built from TRBV28 and TRBJ2-7; D tentatively reads TRBD1 or TRBD2 (5 bases each). This CDR3 spans 14 amino acids. With 4 bases removed from V and 0 bases from J, the gap between germline ends came to 10 bases. Germline CDR1 and CDR2: MDHEN and SYDVKM. The CDR3 nucleotides read TGTGCCAGCAGTTCTCCGGGGCTCTCCTACGAGCAGTACTTC. Translated: CASSSPGLSYEQYF.

This clonotype was recorded at least ten times. This chain joins TRBV7-6 and TRBJ2-1; 7 nucleotides line up with TRBD2. Germline V gene data show CDR1 as SGHVS and CDR2 as FNYEAQ. J was trimmed by 2 bases and V by 5 bases; bases with no gene match: 9. There are 16 residues in the CDR3. The CDR3: CASSQRTRETYNEQFF. The CDR3 DNA reads TGTGCCAGCAGCCAACGGACTAGAGAGACCTACAATGAGCAGTTCTTC.

This clonotype was recorded many times. V is TRBV5-1 and J is TRBJ2-3; 10 positions agree with TRBD1. The CDR3 runs to 16 residues. V was clipped by 1 base and J by 1 base; unmatched bases: 3. Germline V gives CDR1 SGHRS, CDR2 YFSETQ. CDR3 in DNA: TGCGCCAGCAGCTTGAGAGGACAGGGGGGCACAGATACGCAGTATTTT. Protein: CASSLRGQGGTDTQYF.

This clonotype has a count of ten or more. The CDR3 coding sequence is TGTGCCAGCAACAAGGGAGTACTTGATGAGCAGTTCTTC. It encodes CASNKGVLDEQFF. The rearrangement joins TRBV7-8 to TRBJ2-1; D perhaps matches TRBD2 (5 bases). Germline V lookup: CDR1 SGHVS, CDR2 FQNEAQ. The CDR3 loop spans 13 amino acids. The V end lost 7 bases, the J end lost 8 bases, and 15 bases lay between the germline ends.

This clonotype was seen repeatedly, ten times or more. The V and J genes are TRBV5-1 and TRBJ2-2; 7 nucleotides align to TRBD1. This CDR3 contains 15 residues. Trimming removed 2 bases from V and 0 bases from J; junction bases left unmatched: 1. Germline-derived CDR1 and CDR2 are SGHRS and YFSETQ. The CDR3 bases are TGCGCCAGCAGCTTCGGGACAGCGAACACCGGGGAGCTGTTTTTT. Its translation is CASSFGTANTGELFF.

This clonotype was observed at least ten times. The rearrangement uses TRBV6-6 and TRBJ2-6, with TRBD2 matching 7 bases. After removal of 7 bases from V and 0 bases from J, the junction contained 9 bases not matched to a gene. Germline lookup yields CDR1 MNHNY and CDR2 SVGAGI (reference sequence). CDR3 length: 17 residues. The CDR3 DNA follows: TGTGCCAGCACCGGAGCGGGACCAAACTCTGGGGCCAACGTCCTGACTTTC. It specifies CASTGAGPNSGANVLTF.

This clonotype was found many times. This chain links TRBV5-6 with TRBJ1-5; weak D call: TRBD1 (6 bases). V was clipped by 0 bases and J by 6 bases, with 13 bases between them. Per the germline V gene, CDR1 is SGHDT and CDR2 is YYEEEE. CDR3 length equals 15 residues. The CDR3 region is CASSLGSGERQPQHF. CDR3 nucleotide sequence: TGTGCCAGCAGCTTGGGATCAGGGGAGCGTCAGCCCCAGCATTTT.

This clonotype was seen ten or more times. The chain couples TRBV29-1 to TRBJ2-3, with a weak D call TRBD2 (6 bases). CDR3 size: 14 residues. Per the germline V gene, CDR1 is SQVTM and CDR2 is ANQGSEA. The V gene lost 3 bases and the J gene lost 0 bases, with 10 bases spanning the gap. The CDR3 protein is CSVEGGTSTDTQYF. The CDR3 region has the DNA TGCAGCGTTGAGGGCGGGACTAGCACAGATACGCAGTATTTT.

In this sample, this clonotype turned up many times. V usage is TRBV5-1 and J usage is TRBJ2-3, with 8 bases that match TRBD2. The CDR3 contains 14 residues. With 2 bases clipped from V and 5 bases from J, the junction kept 4 bases outside the gene matches. Germline V CDR1 and CDR2: SGHRS, YFSETQ. The CDR3: CASSLAGDLDTQYF. The CDR3 DNA reads as TGCGCCAGCAGCTTAGCGGGAGATCTAGATACGCAGTATTTT.